One TCR beta chain is described in this entry. What it binds is unknown. The data are from a study of CD8+ T cells in alopecia areata. Study background: Treated patients were dosed with oral tofacitinib, taking 5 to 10 mg twice daily.

Separation by sorting yielded CD4+ and CD8+ T cells from PBMCs. Germline V lookup: CDR1 SGDLS, CDR2 YYNGEE. V lost 1 base and J 3 bases, leaving 19 bases between the germline ends. There are 18 residues in the CDR3. Whole-study results and caveats: Lesional scalp displayed greater clonality than normal scalp, most notably in alopecia totalis/universalis. TCR sharing across patients was less clear than in mice, possibly HLA-related.

Sequencing relied on a cDNA template that was reverse transcribed from extracted RNA. The protocol was immunoSEQ multiplex PCR, while the TCRdb copy is restricted to in-frame clones and leaves out a portion. The sample holds 140,000 to 150,000 clones, over 70% seen once. V is TRBV9 and J is TRBJ2-2; weak D call: TRBD2 (6 bases). The sequence was collected from a human donor with alopecia areata. This sample comprised CD8+ T cells sorted from blood, obtained at week 0. The CDR3 region is CASSVHLGGGADTGELFF. As DNA, the CDR3 is TGTGCCAGCAGCGTACATTTGGGGGGAGGTGCGGACACCGGGGAGCTGTTTTTT.